Below are 5 T cell receptor beta chains sequenced from a single sample in a study of blood T cells in healthy people across ages. A second PCR, run for about 6 to 11 cycles, used a sample-barcoded 5' primer plus a J-beta primer mix. TCRdb re-called the 5' RACE reads with MiXCR, one entry per CDR3 protein. The data show over 450,000 distinct CDR3 sequences, around 24% seen once. A further study also used this sample, focusing on T cells of mothers and their children.

The sample consisted of blood. The receptor set was obtained from a boy under 18 in good health.

The chain links TRBV19 to TRBJ2-1, with TRBD1 matching 8 bases. The CDR3 spans 13 residues. V gave up 6 bases and J gave up 3 bases; unmatched junction bases: 1. Per germline, CDR1 LNHDA and CDR2 SQIVND (reference sequence). The CDR3 spells CASSDRGYNEQFF. Written as DNA, the CDR3 is TGTGCCAGTAGCGACAGGGGCTACAATGAGCAGTTCTTC.

This clonotype came up a few times. The chain joins TRBV29-1 to TRBJ1-2; D possibly corresponds to TRBD1 (5 bases). Deletions cut 4 bases from V and 3 bases from J, with 18 bases between. This CDR3 spans 15 amino acids. CDR1 and CDR2 from the germline V gene are SQVTM and ANQGSEA. In nucleotides, the CDR3 is TGCAGCGTTGCACCGGCAGGGCGAGTGGACTATGGCTACACCTTC. Protein: CSVAPAGRVDYGYTF.

J is TRBJ2-5 and V is TRBV10-3; 7 nucleotides match TRBD2. The CDR3 is made up of 16 amino acids. With 3 bases clipped from V and 5 bases from J, the junction kept 12 bases outside the gene matches. Germline V gives CDR1 ENHRY, CDR2 SYGVKD. The CDR3 protein is CAISEGLAEPGETQYF. For the CDR3, the DNA is TGTGCCATCAGTGAAGGCCTAGCGGAGCCGGGGGAGACCCAGTACTTC.

The sample holds many counts of this clonotype. This chain joins TRBV12-3 or TRBV12-4 and TRBJ2-7; a weak D match, TRBD1 (6 bases). Trimming pared 5 bases from V and 2 bases from J, leaving 10 bases between. The CDR3 spans 13 residues. The CDR3 here is CASSRRGAYEQYF. CDR3 nucleotide sequence: TGTGCCAGCAGTCGCAGGGGCGCCTACGAGCAGTACTTC.

The V and J genes are TRBV4-3 and TRBJ2-2; 8 positions match TRBD2. CDR3 length equals 17 residues. Germline V gene lookup returns CDR1 LGHNA and CDR2 YSLEER. V trimming: 0 bases; J trimming: 4 bases; junction bases outside the gene matches: 7. CDR3 sequence reads: CASSQDGAGGSTGELFF. Written as DNA, the CDR3 is TGCGCCAGCAGCCAAGATGGGGCGGGGGGTTCCACCGGGGAGCTGTTTTTT.